The present T cell receptor beta chain was sequenced within a study of blood T cell repertoires in COVID-19. Overall study context: The study drew acute and convalescent COVID-19 samples from the United States, Italy and Spain. From T cells, B-cell-depleted T cells, or PBMCs came the material, which was cDNA or gDNA.

Per germline, CDR1 MNHEY and CDR2 SVGEGT. V was cut by 0 bases and J by 13 bases, with 12 bases left in between. The CDR3 extends over 12 amino acids. Original processing notes: Using reference gene primer amplification, nucleated cell counts were estimated. Assay used: immunoSEQ multiplex PCR; TCRdb lists only in-frame clones, some missing. The V and J calls and clone size were taken over from that table, and D and trimming were inferred from the DNA. The sample has roughly 150,000 clones; 80% are singletons. V gene TRBV6-2 or TRBV6-3 combines with J gene TRBJ1-2; D might be TRBD1 (6 bases). Sequencing was carried out using peripheral blood. This clonotype was obtained from a man aged 55 to 69 with acute or convalescent COVID-19. Here the CDR3 DNA reads TGTGCCAGCAGTTACTCTCAGGGGAGTACCACCTTC. Translated, it gives CASSYSQGSTTF.